This TCR beta chain was profiled in a study of PD-L1 blockade in urothelial cancer. Specified time point: peripheral blood 6 weeks after treatment start. Germline CDR1 is SGHTA and CDR2 is FQGNSA. This CDR3 has 17 residues. Germline trimming cut 1 base from V and 4 bases from J; bases unmatched to any gene: 10. The method was immunoSEQ multiplex PCR; TCRdb's version includes in-frame clones alone and lacks a portion of them. This sample has 100,000 to 150,000 clones, with roughly 82% found just once. The rearrangement joins TRBV7-2 to TRBJ2-5, with 9 nucleotides matching TRBD2. This receptor was obtained from a man aged 50 or older with urothelial cancer. The sequences come from PBMCs, collected around atezolizumab (anti-PD-L1) treatment. The CDR3 DNA is TGTGCCAGCAGCTTAGGGGGGAGCGGGAGGTTCCGAGAGACCCAGTACTTC. It encodes CASSLGGSGRFRETQYF.